The 18 T cell receptor beta chains reported below all come from one sample, sequenced in a study of shared clonotypes between healthy human individuals. Clones were sequenced by immunoSEQ multiplex PCR, and TCRdb holds only the in-frame ones, with some missing. The data show around 320,000 clones, with 87% seen just once and about a sixth held by the top ten. The specimen sequenced was memory CD8+ T cells sorted from blood. As for subset: CD45RO+ cells pooled with CCR7-negative TemRA cells. Receptors originate from a man aged 18-30 years in good health.

This clone was detected only once. The chain is built from TRBV4-1 and TRBJ2-7; D gene ambiguous. Germline V gene sequence: CDR1 MGHRA, CDR2 YSYEKL. The length of the CDR3 is 13 residues. With 1 base removed from V and 1 base from J, the gap between germline ends came to 5 bases. This CDR3 reads CASSQVVSYEQYF. The CDR3 bases are TGCGCCAGCAGCCAAGTCGTTTCCTACGAGCAGTACTTC.

The chain uses TRBV7-9 and TRBJ2-7, with TRBD1 as a possible D gene (6 bases). Per germline, CDR1 SEHNR and CDR2 FQNEAQ (reference sequence). V was pared by 1 base and J by 3 bases, with 16 bases between. The CDR3 spans 16 residues. The CDR3 nucleotides read TGTGCCAGCAGCTTAGGGTACGGCCTGGGACACTACGAGCAGTACTTC. Its translation is CASSLGYGLGHYEQYF.

The J gene is TRBJ2-1, the V gene TRBV6-5; weak D call: TRBD2 (5 bases). V gave up 6 bases and J gave up 14 bases, with 17 bases separating them. Germline loops: CDR1 MNHEY, CDR2 SVGAGI. The CDR3 contains 12 residues. Here the CDR3 DNA reads TGTGCCAGCAGAACCCTGGACGGACTTGAGTTCTTC. Translated, it gives CASRTLDGLEFF.

This chain uses TRBV28 with TRBJ1-6; tentatively, D is TRBD1 (5 bases). The CDR3 has 14 amino acids. The germline CDR1 and CDR2 sequences are MDHEN and SYDVKM. V was shortened by 4 bases and J by 10 bases, with 14 bases between the two germline ends. CDR3 loop: CASSYMMGGSPLHF. DNA of the CDR3: TGTGCCAGCAGTTATATGATGGGGGGGTCACCCCTCCACTTT.

The chain joins TRBV7-9 to TRBJ1-6, with D tentatively TRBD1 (5 bases). CDR1 is SEHNR and CDR2 is FQNEAQ in the germline V gene (reference sequence). This CDR3 comprises 14 residues. Trimming pared 4 bases from V and 9 bases from J, leaving 13 bases between. Written as DNA, the CDR3 is TGTGCCAGCAGCTCACGGGACTGGAGTTCACCCCTCCACTTT. This encodes CASSSRDWSSPLHF.

In the case of this clone: A far larger clone lies a single base away; this is likely a read error. The chain has TRBV4-1 and TRBJ2-7; D might be TRBD1 (6 bases). The V gene's germline CDR1 is MGHRA and CDR2 YSYEKL. The CDR3 spans 14 residues. CDR3 residues: CVSSPRDNSYEQYF. DNA for the CDR3: TGCGTCAGCAGCCCCCGGGACAACTCCTACGAGCAGTACTTC.

The genes are TRBV4-3 and TRBJ2-7; either TRBD1 or TRBD2 may fit D (5 bases each). V was cut by 4 bases and J by 3 bases, with 16 bases left in between. CDR1 is LGHNA, CDR2 YSLEER, per germline. CDR3 size: 15 residues. The CDR3 is CASSPLDGDLYEQYF. The CDR3 DNA is TGCGCCAGCAGCCCCTTGGACGGGGACCTCTACGAGCAGTACTTC.

The chain has TRBV9 and TRBJ2-7; no clear D gene. Trimming took 4 bases from V and 5 from J, leaving 10 bases between them. This CDR3 has 12 residues. CDR1 is SGDLS and CDR2 is YYNGEE in the germline V gene. CDR3 sequence reads: CASSPNEDEQYF. Written as DNA, the CDR3 is TGTGCCAGCAGCCCAAACGAGGACGAGCAGTACTTC.

The CDR3 DNA is TGTGCCAGCAGCTTAAGACGCTATAATTCACCCCTCCACTTT. It is translated as CASSLRRYNSPLHF. This chain links TRBV5-4 with TRBJ1-6; D gene uncertain. CDR3 length equals 14 residues. V was clipped by 2 bases and J by 3 bases, with 6 bases between them. The germline V gene encodes CDR1 SGHNT and CDR2 YYREEE (reference sequence).

This clone appeared once. The rearrangement uses TRBV28 and TRBJ2-1; possible D gene TRBD1, 6 bases. This CDR3 has 14 amino acids. V was shortened by 3 bases and J by 5 bases, with 11 bases between the two germline ends. CDR1 is MDHEN and CDR2 is SYDVKM in the germline V gene. CDR3 sequence: CASSFFGQHNEQFF. In nucleotides, the CDR3 is TGTGCCAGCAGTTTCTTCGGACAGCACAATGAGCAGTTCTTC.

CDR3 protein: CASSLVGGEANYGYTF. The CDR3 bases are TGTGCCAGCAGCCTTGTTGGGGGTGAGGCTAACTATGGCTACACCTTC. The chain couples TRBV7-9 to TRBJ1-2; tentatively, D is TRBD1 (5 bases). Trimming shortened V by 5 bases and J by 0 bases, and 16 bases separated the two germline ends. The CDR3 has 16 amino acids. Germline V gene data show CDR1 as SEHNR and CDR2 as FQNEAQ (reference sequence).

V is TRBV7-9 and J is TRBJ2-5; D is unresolved. The CDR3 extends over 13 amino acids. V was trimmed by 3 bases and J by 3 bases, leaving 8 bases between them. Germline lookup yields CDR1 SEHNR and CDR2 FQNEAQ (reference sequence). The CDR3 loop is CASSLASEETQYF. CDR3 coding DNA: TGTGCCAGCAGCTTGGCGTCCGAAGAGACCCAGTACTTC.

This clone was recorded only once. This rearrangement joins TRBV7-9 to TRBJ2-7, with D possibly matching TRBD1 (6 bases). Germline values: CDR1 SEHNR, CDR2 FQNEAQ (reference sequence). The length of the CDR3 is 15 residues. The V gene lost 1 base and the J gene lost 4 bases, with 14 bases spanning the gap. The DNA of the CDR3 is TGTGCCAGCAGCTTAGACTCTGGGGGCGGGTACGAGCAGTACTTC. Residues: CASSLDSGGGYEQYF.

The J gene is TRBJ2-2, the V gene TRBV5-4; 7 bases match TRBD1. The CDR3 covers 14 residues. The V gene end was trimmed by 0 bases and the J gene end by 4 bases; junction bases not matched to a gene: 0. The germline V gene encodes CDR1 SGHNT and CDR2 YYREEE (reference sequence). CDR3 sequence: CASSLDRGTGELFF. In DNA form, the CDR3 reads TGTGCCAGCAGCTTGGACAGGGGCACCGGGGAGCTGTTTTTT.

This chain links TRBV28 with TRBJ1-1; D is uncertain. The CDR3 consists of 15 residues. The germline V gene encodes CDR1 MDHEN and CDR2 SYDVKM. The V and J ends lost 6 bases and 5 bases respectively, with 19 bases between them. Here the CDR3 reads CASSNLAIGDTEAFF. DNA of the CDR3: TGTGCCAGCAGCAACCTAGCGATTGGTGATACTGAAGCTTTCTTT.

This chain uses TRBV11-2 with TRBJ2-2; D is ambiguous. The ends were cut back, 0 bases at V and 6 bases at J, with 8 bases in the middle. Germline V gene lookup returns CDR1 SGHAT and CDR2 FQNNGV. The CDR3 is 14 residues long. CDR3: CASSLDPSSGELFF. Written as DNA, the CDR3 is TGTGCCAGCAGCTTAGATCCCAGTTCCGGGGAGCTGTTTTTT.

This clone occurred a few times. This rearrangement joins TRBV19 to TRBJ2-7; TRBD2 matches at 7 bases. Trimming at V came to 6 bases and at J to 3 bases, leaving 5 bases not matched to a gene. Germline lookup yields CDR1 LNHDA and CDR2 SQIVND (reference sequence). This CDR3 is 13 amino acids long. The CDR3 DNA reads TGTGCCAGTAGCTGGGGGAGGGACTACGAGCAGTACTTC. Translation: CASSWGRDYEQYF.

The chain employs TRBV5-1 and TRBJ2-2, with D perhaps matching TRBD2 (5 bases). Trimming took off 6 bases at V and 4 bases at J, with 13 bases between the two ends. In germline, CDR1 is SGHRS, CDR2 YFSETQ. The CDR3 length is 14 residues. CDR3 protein: CASISGGGTGELFF. The CDR3 region has the DNA TGCGCCAGCATTTCAGGAGGCGGCACCGGGGAGCTGTTTTTT.